Each of the 16 T cell receptor beta chains below was sequenced from the same sample in a study of shared clonotypes between healthy human individuals (TCRdb year 2020). Library construction relied on the immunoSEQ multiplex PCR assay. TCRdb took over this immuneACCESS table, retaining in-frame rearrangements with V and J assigned. Such tables are incomplete; in checked studies, under half of the missing clones stem from an unresolved V gene, and the remainder is unexplained. In this sample the table shows a few million clones, over 85% of which occur a single time. Clones ranked in the top ten supply around 0.14% of the sample. Sequencing was done on a sample of naive CD4+ T cells sorted from blood. The cell subset or site label, read with the paper, signifies: CD45RA+ positively selected. These receptors all come from a man aged 18 to 30 in good health.

This clone showed up just once. The chain employs TRBV10-3 and TRBJ2-3, with a possible D match to TRBD1 (5 bases). The germline gives CDR1 ENHRY, CDR2 SYGVKD. This CDR3 is built from 14 residues. V lost 4 bases and J lost 6, with 14 bases in between. CDR3 DNA sequence: TGTGCCATCAGTGGTAGACAGACGGGTGATACGCAGTATTTT. It translates to CAISGRQTGDTQYF.

A single count supports this clone. The chain couples TRBV27 to TRBJ2-1; 8 bases map to TRBD1. The CDR3 extends over 15 amino acids. Losses at the gene ends were 6 bases for V and 4 bases for J; bases not matched to a gene: 8. Germline CDR1 is MNHEY and CDR2 is SMNVEV (reference sequence). The CDR3 DNA sequence: TGTGCCAGCAGCGCGGACAGGGAACAATACAATGAGCAGTTCTTC. This sequence encodes CASSADREQYNEQFF.

V usage is TRBV2 and J usage is TRBJ1-6; D gene unclear. The CDR3 is 13 residues long. The V gene's germline CDR1 is SNHLY and CDR2 FYNNEI. Trimming pared 5 bases from V and 6 bases from J, leaving 8 bases between. The CDR3 spells CASSLGSNSPLHF. The CDR3 nucleotides are TGTGCCAGCAGTTTAGGGAGTAATTCACCCCTCCACTTT.

This clone has only one observation. The chain carries TRBV10-3 and TRBJ2-7, with D possibly matching TRBD1 (5 bases). Trimming removed 4 bases at V and 6 bases at J, with 10 bases between. The CDR3 is 12 amino acids. Germline V gives CDR1 ENHRY, CDR2 SYGVKD. CDR3 protein: CAISGEGAEQYF. CDR3 nucleotide sequence: TGTGCCATCAGTGGGGAAGGGGCCGAGCAGTACTTC.

This chain joins TRBV18 and TRBJ2-3; no clear D gene. The germline gives CDR1 KGHSH, CDR2 LQKENI. This CDR3 comprises 13 residues. Trimming took 3 bases from V and 2 from J, leaving 6 bases between them. The CDR3 DNA reads TGTGCCAGCTCACCGGGGATCACAGATACGCAGTATTTT. It yields the protein CASSPGITDTQYF.

This chain links TRBV6-5 with TRBJ2-7; no clear D. CDR3 length equals 11 residues. Looked up from germline, CDR1 is MNHEY and CDR2 is SVGAGI. The V and J ends lost 7 bases and 2 bases respectively, with 6 bases between them. DNA of the CDR3: TGTGCCAGCATAGGTGCCTACGAGCAGTACTTC. As protein: CASIGAYEQYF.

With respect to this clone: The same CDR3 can be traced to other DNA sequences in this sample. The chain combines TRBV6-5 with TRBJ2-7, with 12 bases identical to TRBD2. CDR1 is MNHEY, CDR2 SVGAGI, per germline. With 6 bases clipped from V and 1 base from J, the junction kept 4 bases outside the gene matches. The length of the CDR3 is 15 residues. The CDR3 here is CASSRGTSGSYEQYF. In DNA, the CDR3 is TGTGCCAGCAGCCGAGGGACTAGCGGGTCCTACGAGCAGTACTTC.

The CDR3 loop is CASSFSSGGASSYEQYF. Written as DNA, the CDR3 is TGTGCCAGCAGCTTTTCTAGCGGGGGCGCCAGCTCCTACGAGCAGTACTTC. This sequence joins TRBV5-5 and TRBJ2-7; 10 nucleotides match TRBD2. Per the germline V gene, CDR1 is SGHKS and CDR2 is YYEKEE (reference sequence). V trimming: 2 bases; J trimming: 0 bases; junction bases outside the gene matches: 8. This CDR3 contains 17 residues.

CDR3: CASSMAYGTGGSEQFF. CDR3 coding DNA: TGTGCCAGTAGTATGGCATACGGGACAGGGGGCTCCGAGCAGTTCTTC. The chain carries TRBV19 and TRBJ2-1, with 12 bases identical to TRBD1. V shed 3 bases and J 10 bases; nucleotides not matched to a gene: 10. Germline CDR1 is LNHDA and CDR2 is SQIVND (reference sequence). The CDR3 is 16 amino acids.

With respect to this clone: This CDR3 is also generated by other DNA sequences in the sample. This rearrangement joins TRBV5-1 to TRBJ2-7, with 10 bases identical to TRBD2. Germline CDR1 is SGHRS and CDR2 is YFSETQ. V gave up 0 bases and J gave up 0 bases; unmatched junction bases: 3. CDR3 size: 16 residues. The chain's CDR3 is CASSLGLAGVSYEQYF. CDR3 sequence (DNA): TGCGCCAGCAGCTTGGGGCTAGCGGGGGTCTCCTACGAGCAGTACTTC.

The chain couples TRBV5-8 to TRBJ1-1, with D perhaps matching TRBD1 (5 bases). CDR1 is SGHTS, CDR2 YDEGEE, per germline. V lost 2 bases and J 0 bases, leaving 11 bases between the germline ends. This CDR3 is 15 amino acids long. This chain's CDR3 is CASSFGGGLNTEAFF. The CDR3 DNA reads as TGTGCCAGCAGCTTCGGGGGAGGCTTGAACACTGAAGCTTTCTTT.

A note on this clone: This specimen includes other DNA sequences encoding the same CDR3. This chain connects TRBV18 to TRBJ1-4; a possible D gene is TRBD1 (5 bases). This CDR3 contains 13 residues. V lost 2 bases and J lost 8, with 9 bases in between. CDR1 is KGHSH and CDR2 is LQKENI in the germline V gene. The CDR3 is CASSPGAGEKLFF. The CDR3 DNA follows: TGTGCCAGCTCACCAGGGGCCGGGGAAAAACTGTTTTTT.

The chain is built from TRBV7-2 and TRBJ2-7; 9 bases fit TRBD1. The V segment lost 3 bases and the J segment 4 bases; nucleotides outside the gene matches: 7. This CDR3 comprises 15 residues. CDR1 SGHTA and CDR2 FQGNSA come from the germline V gene. This CDR3 is CASSFRQGGTYEQYF. In DNA form, the CDR3 reads TGTGCCAGCAGCTTCCGACAGGGGGGTACGTACGAGCAGTACTTC.

The chain combines TRBV7-2 with TRBJ2-1; 9 nucleotides match TRBD2. CDR1 is SGHTA and CDR2 is FQGNSA in the germline V gene. This CDR3 contains 15 residues. J was trimmed by 6 bases and V by 3 bases; bases with no gene match: 6. DNA for the CDR3: TGTGCCAGCAGCTTTAGCGGGGGTGGGGGCAATGAGCAGTTCTTC. Encoded protein: CASSFSGGGGNEQFF.

CDR3 nucleotide sequence: TGTGCCAGCAGCTTAGATTTCAGATACTACAATGAGCAGTTCTTC. Encoded protein: CASSLDFRYYNEQFF. J is TRBJ2-1 and V is TRBV7-2; D is unclear. Trimming cost V 1 base and J 3 bases, with 10 bases left between them. CDR3 length: 15 residues. CDR1 and CDR2 (germline): SGHTA, FQGNSA.

V and J are TRBV5-4 and TRBJ2-7; D may be TRBD1 (5 bases). Trimming cost V 0 bases and J 7 bases, with 11 bases left between them. This CDR3 comprises 13 residues. Germline V CDR1 and CDR2: SGHNT, YYREEE (reference sequence). The CDR3 reads CASSLATREEQYF. In DNA form, the CDR3 reads TGTGCCAGCAGCTTGGCTACCAGGGAAGAGCAGTACTTC.